A selection of T cell receptor beta chains follows, all from one sample in a study of T cell responses to AZD1222 COVID-19 vaccine. The method was immunoSEQ multiplex PCR; TCRdb's version includes in-frame clones alone and lacks a portion of them. The sample carries 100,000 or so clones, approximately 89% recorded once. Sequencing used peripheral blood, obtained 28 days after the second AZD1222 dose. These receptors were taken from an adult who received the AZD1222 COVID-19 vaccine. Both conserved end residues are trimmed from each CDR3.

V: TRBV7-2
CDR3: ASSFLITRTQETQY

V: TRBV11-2
CDR3: ASSLLAPSYEQY

V: TRBV20-1
CDR3: SASRQGLADSPLH

V: TRBV6-5
CDR3: ASRRLGGNEQF

V: TRBV2
CDR3: ASSSQGQRGEQF

V: TRBV24-1
CDR3: ATSDIRDRETQY

V: TRBV5-1
CDR3: ASSFSTDMNTEAF

V: TRBV28
CDR3: ASSLTFGRQPQH

V: TRBV7-6
CDR3: ASSSGSRGVGEKLF

V: TRBV9
CDR3: ASSVAPGGEGNIQY

V: TRBV27
CDR3: ASSLRGTGLYNEQF

V: TRBV7-2
CDR3: ASSLTGTDYNEQF

V: TRBV7-9
CDR3: ASSQSLLRGSPLH

V: TRBV6-2/TRBV6-3
CDR3: ASSLGDYEQY

V: TRBV28
CDR3: ASRTSGGRLETQY

V: TRBV5-1
CDR3: ASSRLAVNTGELF

V: TRBV6-2/TRBV6-3
CDR3: ASSYRLRGLAKNIQY

V: TRBV19
CDR3: ASEASPPGVGYGYT

V: TRBV28
CDR3: ASLGGDRAHEQY

V: TRBV6-2/TRBV6-3
CDR3: ASSFGTSGSLAYNEQF

V: TRBV19
CDR3: ASSISRQRGLGVSGYT

V: TRBV27
CDR3: ASSFGRDDQPQH

V: TRBV7-8
CDR3: ASSPGALGSTEAF

V: TRBV7-9
CDR3: ASSGGRDANTGELF

V: TRBV27
CDR3: ASSLSGTAYYGYT

V: TRBV5-1
CDR3: ASRSRTGSYEQY

V: TRBV11-3
CDR3: ASSRRPGLAGGKDEQF

V: TRBV19
CDR3: ASSTYTGYEQY

V: TRBV7-6
CDR3: ASSLGTPESNQPQH

V: TRBV14
CDR3: ASSRGDTDRVLQETQY

V: TRBV10-3
CDR3: AIGGLTSYNEQF

V: TRBV19
CDR3: ASSITGDGELF

V: TRBV13
CDR3: ASSLERQETQY

V: TRBV7-9
CDR3: ASSLAAGAGELF

V: TRBV28
CDR3: ASTGQFDTEAF